This T cell receptor (beta chain) stems from a study of T cell responses to AZD1222 COVID-19 vaccine (dated by TCRdb to the early 2020s). Regarding the complete study: TCR sequencing covered over 230 trial participants: approximately 200 given two doses of AZD1222 and 26 given two doses of MenACWY control vaccine. Trial participants were enrolled into age subgroups of 18-55, 56-69 and 70-plus years, which contained about 150, 27 and 61 TCR-sequenced participants, respectively.

The sample's time point label, decoded: about 28 days (+/-7) after the second vaccine dose. AZD1222 recipients given second doses at about 4 weeks or at about 12 weeks were pooled, since spike-specific TCR depth and breadth were not found to differ between the two schedules. The vaccinee samples were drawn from two UK trials, COV001 and COV002, one of which was a single-blind randomized controlled phase 2/3 trial testing AZD1222 (ChAdOx1 nCoV-19) in healthy adults. Trial participant PBMC samples were collected at day 0 and day 28 after the second dose for TCRbeta chain sequencing. This clone has only one observation. Its specific antigen is unknown. Nothing much larger sits one base from this clone, and base qualities are not available. Overall results and qualifications from the work: The vaccine-associated CD4 TCRs covered the entire spike protein, and the dominant responses fell in regions 160-218 and 743-854. Conclusions about previously exposed vaccinees were limited because only 6 or 7 AZD1222 recipients were SARS-CoV-2 seropositive at baseline. After two AZD1222 doses, both the breadth and the depth of spike-specific TCRs were significantly higher than at day 0 and than in MenACWY recipients. Most participants were white British and females outnumbered males, and the authors suggested that clonal diversity may have been underestimated. Because no samples from the day 14 peak response were available, repertoires could be characterized only after the peak T cell response. The 56-69-year group was small, and its depth increase did not reach significance, likely because of low power. Reportedly, close to half of the unique spike-specific TCRs recognized epitopes lying outside the regions that are mutated in the B.1.351 and B.1.1.7 variants.

The junction carries 12 bases between V and J, which are trimmed by 3 bases and 7 bases respectively. Reading from cysteine to phenylalanine, the CDR3 counts 13 amino acids. Only the CDR3 DNA is retained, 39 bases long and in frame from the first base. For CDR1 and CDR2, the germline V gene (reference sequence) lists MNHEY and SMNVEV. The CDR3 regions of human TCRbeta chains were analyzed by immunosequencing. For the original study's pipeline: TCRs in the repertoires were matched against a reference library of SARS-CoV-2-specific TCRs that had been generated with the MIRA antigen-specificity platform. Breadth was defined as the fraction of unique TCRs that were SARS-CoV-2-associated, and depth was defined as the fraction of total T cells that were SARS-CoV-2-associated. Using the MIRA data, each spike-specific TCR was mapped to the spike region that the TCR reacts to and placed in a CD4 or CD8 class. Log10-transformed breadth and depth values were compared by one-way ANOVA with Sidak's multiple comparisons tests. TCRdb retrieved this table from immuneACCESS and kept in-frame rearrangements only. Not all clones are present; in checked studies, unresolved V genes account for under half, and no reason is known for the remainder. V and J calls and clone size are given by that table; D and trimming were obtained from the DNA. The sample records about 120,000 clones, just over 90% of which are singletons. The ten most abundant clones make up 4% to 6% of the sample.

Here the sequenced sample was peripheral blood, taken 28 days after the second AZD1222 dose. The chain couples TRBV27 to TRBJ2-5; the D segment could be TRBD1, given 5 matching bases. This TCR derives from an adult who received the AZD1222 COVID-19 vaccine. The CDR3 amino acid sequence is: CASSLDIRGTQYF. The DNA sequence follows: TGTGCCAGCAGTTTGGACATAAGAGGGACCCAGTACTTC.